These T cell receptor beta chains were read from a single sample in a study of T cell responses to AZD1222 COVID-19 vaccine. Produced via immunoSEQ multiplex PCR; TCRdb's table is partial and in-frame only. The repertoire holds more than 70,000 clones, with roughly nine tenths as singletons. Material: peripheral blood, obtained on day 0 of AZD1222 vaccination. The receptors derive from an adult in good health. The CDR3 runs from the conserved cysteine through the conserved F or W. Each record gives: V gene, D gene, J gene, clone size, CDR3 DNA, CDR3 protein. A D gene is named only where the DNA matches it firmly. The size field is filled for only some rows; it gives once, few, many or a size class.

TRBV3-1/TRBV3-2	-	TRBJ1-2	-	TGTGCCAGCAGCCCCGCCCTGGGAGGGGCATATGGCTACACCTTC	CASSPALGGAYGYTF
TRBV7-2	-	TRBJ2-1	-	TGTGCCAGCAGCTCTAGGGCCCCCAATGAGCAGTTCTTC	CASSSRAPNEQFF
TRBV28	-	TRBJ1-2	-	TGTGCCAGCAATCGATCAGGGCAGGGGAGCTACACCTTC	CASNRSGQGSYTF
TRBV6-4	TRBD1	TRBJ1-2	-	TGTGCCAGCAGTGACACAACAGGGGCGTCGGGCTACACCTTC	CASSDTTGASGYTF
TRBV9	-	TRBJ2-2	-	TGTGCCAGCAGCGTTGGACAGATTATGAACACCGGGGAGCTGTTTTTT	CASSVGQIMNTGELFF
TRBV28	-	TRBJ1-3	-	TGTGCCAGCAGTTCCTACAGCCCTGGAAACACCATATATTTT	CASSSYSPGNTIYF
TRBV7-3	-	TRBJ2-1	-	TGTGCCAGCAGCTTAACACGGGGAGCTGAGCAGTTCTTC	CASSLTRGAEQFF
TRBV5-4	-	TRBJ2-3	-	TGTGCCAGCAGCCCACCAGGGGCATGGGATACGCAGTATTTT	CASSPPGAWDTQYF
TRBV13	-	TRBJ2-2	-	TGTGCCAGCAGCTTAAGCGGAGCGAACACCGGGGAGCTGTTTTTT	CASSLSGANTGELFF
TRBV27	-	TRBJ2-7	-	TGTGCCAGCAGTTTAGAGGGAAGAAAGGAGCAGTACTTC	CASSLEGRKEQYF
TRBV28	-	TRBJ1-2	-	TGTGCCAGCAGCCCTCCGGGCTATGGCTACACCTTC	CASSPPGYGYTF
TRBV6-5	-	TRBJ2-7	-	TGTGCCGTCCTTTGGGGGAACGAGCAGTACTTC	CAVLWGNEQYF
TRBV28	-	TRBJ2-6	-	TGTGCCAGCAGTTTTGCTCTGTCTGGGGCCAACGTCCTGACTTTC	CASSFALSGANVLTF
TRBV7-3	TRBD2	TRBJ2-3	-	TGTGCCAGCAGCTTAGGGACTAGCGGGAGTTCCGGCACAGATACGCAGTATTTT	CASSLGTSGSSGTDTQYF
TRBV5-4	-	TRBJ1-2	-	TGTGCCAGCACCCATGGGCGGGAGGGCTACACCTTC	CASTHGREGYTF
TRBV2	-	TRBJ1-1	-	TGTGCCAGCCGCAAGGGGGTCATCGTCACTGAAGCTTTCTTT	CASRKGVIVTEAFF
TRBV27	TRBD2	TRBJ2-2	once	TGTGCCAGCAGTTCCTCTGGGGTAGCGGGGGGCGCGAACACCGGGGAGCTGTTTTTT	CASSSSGVAGGANTGELFF
TRBV27	TRBD1	TRBJ1-4	-	TGTGCCAGCAGTCCTAACGCAAGGACAGGGTATGAAAAACTGTTTTTT	CASSPNARTGYEKLFF
TRBV12-3/TRBV12-4	-	TRBJ2-7	-	TGTGCCAGCAGGGATTCGCGGGGCGAGCAGTACTTC	CASRDSRGEQYF
TRBV30	-	TRBJ2-1	-	TGTGCCCGCTCAGCCACAGGGTTCCGCCCGTTCTTC	CARSATGFRPFF
TRBV5-5	-	TRBJ2-1	-	TGTGCCAGCAGCGAGGACGGACTTTGGGGGAAGGAGCAGTTCTTC	CASSEDGLWGKEQFF
TRBV3-1/TRBV3-2	-	TRBJ1-1	-	TGTGCCAGCAGCCACCAGGGCTTGAACACTGAAGCTTTCTTT	CASSHQGLNTEAFF
TRBV7-7	-	TRBJ1-1	-	TGTGCCAGCAGCGTTACAGAGAACACTGAAGCTTTCTTT	CASSVTENTEAFF
TRBV7-8	-	TRBJ1-5	-	TGTGCCAGCAGCCCGCTTGGGGCCGGCAATCAGCCCCAGCATTTT	CASSPLGAGNQPQHF
TRBV5-1	-	TRBJ2-1	once	TGCGCCAGCAGCTTGGCCGCGGGACAAGGAAATGAGCAGTTCTTC	CASSLAAGQGNEQFF